This T cell receptor (beta chain) originates from a study of blood T cell repertoires in COVID-19. About the study: The United States, Italy and Spain were the sources of the acute and convalescent COVID-19 samples. The analysed material was cDNA or gDNA that came from T cells, B-cell-depleted T cells, or PBMCs.

This CDR3 contains 13 residues. Germline assignment: CDR1 SGHTA and CDR2 FQGNSA. The V gene lost 5 bases and the J gene lost 2 bases, with 7 bases spanning the gap. Per the authors' pipeline: Amplification from reference gene primers served as the basis for estimated nucleated cell counts. Using immunoSEQ multiplex PCR, the repertoire was profiled, and TCRdb retains in-frame clones only, with some absent. Clone size and the V and J calls come from that table; the DNA yielded D and trimming. The data show some 64,000 clones, approximately 91% seen once. This TCR derives from a man aged 45 to 65 with active COVID-19. The chain recombines TRBV7-2 with TRBJ1-5; unclear D gene. Sample: peripheral blood. Written as DNA, the CDR3 is TGTGCCAGCAGCCGAGAAGGCAATCAGCCCCAGCATTTT. This sequence encodes CASSREGNQPQHF.